Sequencing of this TCR beta chain was carried out in a study of T-cell memory formation after mild COVID-19 (dated by TCRdb to about 2021). About the study as a whole: TCR sequence clusters from the two donors were largely donor specific. T-cell clones expanding and contracting after mild COVID-19 in a couple of donors were tracked by longitudinal TCRalpha and TCRbeta repertoire sequencing. Two young, previously healthy adult volunteers made up the cohort, one male and one female.

The CDR3 holds 14 amino acids from the cysteine to the phenylalanine. The CDR3 DNA has 42 bases and is translated from base 1. The germline V gene (reference sequence) specifies DFQATT as CDR1 and SNEGSKA as CDR2. The junction shows trimming of 7 bases on V and 3 bases on J, plus 18 bases between the germline ends. About this clonotype: Its antigen is unknown. Per-base quality was not reported, and no clone a single base away is much larger than it.

Overall results and qualifications from the work: Contracting CD4+ clones appeared mostly in the CM and EM memory subsets, whereas CD8+ clones were enriched in EMRA. Some responding clones were detected in pre-infection memory, suggesting pre-existing cross-reactive memory T cells joined the SARS-CoV-2 response. SARS-CoV-2 specificity of the second-wave clones peaking on day 37 was not confirmed. Only two mild cases were covered by the study, and larger cohorts that include severe cases with pre-infection samples were considered necessary. Balanced CD4/CD8 phenotypes were observed for clones contracting from day 15 to 85, whereas a bias towards CD4+ was observed for a second wave of clones expanding from day 15 to 37.

Ficoll-Paque density gradient centrifugation was used to isolate PBMCs. The sequencer was an Illumina NovaSeq 6000. TCRalpha and TCRbeta cDNA libraries were constructed by 5'RACE with constant-segment primers, with sample barcodes and unique molecular identifiers being introduced. Trizol reagent was used to extract RNA from every sample. Library amplification was performed in two PCR steps, and a second sample barcode and Illumina TruSeq adapters were introduced in the second step. The libraries were sequenced on an Illumina NovaSeq using 2 x 150 bp paired-end reads. Turning to the authors' computational methods: With migec v1.2.7, reads were demultiplexed and then collapsed into UMI-guided consensus sequences. Using mixcr v2.1.11, UMI consensuses were aligned to TRA and TRB V and J templates and then assembled into clonotypes. Expanded or contracted clonotypes were those called significant by both edgeR and NoisET, with noise models trained on biological replicates. edgeR calls used a false discovery rate-adjusted p below 0.01 and a log2 fold-change threshold of 1. As an exploratory analysis of dynamics, PCA with hierarchical clustering was applied to max-normalized trajectories of the 1000 most abundant clonotypes. Each responding clone was given a CD4 or CD8 phenotype based on the CD4+ and CD8+ repertoires, which had been sequenced separately. The public reads were run again by TCRdb, first through fastp at Q25 and then through MiXCR, and only productive beta chains were kept. Each entry merges the rows of one CDR3 protein and shows their most common DNA and genes. These V and J calls derive from TCRdb rather than the authors' analysis. The sample profile shows about 560,000 distinct CDR3 sequences; roughly a sixth of them were found once. Clones ranked in the top ten supply 8.1% of the sample.

The V gene is TRBV20-1 and the J gene is TRBJ1-2, with TRBD1 perhaps the D gene, on 5 matching bases. The source is an adult woman who had mild COVID-19 (a few samples of this study predate the infection). The sample titles of this study are shuffled in the database, so cell type and time point are left out; the donor was told from shared clones. The sample comprised PBMCs or a T cell subset sorted from them (not recorded which). The nucleotide sequence reads as follows: TGCAGTGTCCTAGGGGTCAGGGTTGACTATGGCTACACCTTC. Its translation reads: CSVLGVRVDYGYTF.